The 4 T cell receptor beta chains below come from one sample, sequenced in a study of T cell repertoires in cytomegalovirus infection (dated by TCRdb to about 2019). Instrument used: Illumina HiSeq 1500. TCRdb ran its own pipeline on the public reads, namely fastp trimming at Q25 and MiXCR clone calling, and kept in-frame beta chains. Each CDR3 protein appears once, grouped with its most common genes and DNA. The sample table contains some 400,000 distinct CDR3 sequences; only one count was recorded for 15% to 20% of them. In total, the top ten clones hold around 10% of the sample. Sequencing was performed on PBMCs. The receptor source for this set is a human donor in good health (CMV status not recorded). Some clones in this sample may be carry-over from other donors' samples.

The chain recombines TRBV27 with TRBJ2-5; tentative D call: TRBD1 (6 bases). Trimming stripped 6 bases from V and 7 bases from J, with 18 bases between. Germline assignment: CDR1 MNHEY and CDR2 SMNVEV (reference sequence). The CDR3 is 14 amino acids. As DNA, the CDR3 is TGTGCCAGCAGCCCCGGGACATACCAGCGGACCCAGTACTTC. Its translation: CASSPGTYQRTQYF.

This clonotype was recorded many times. The chain recombines TRBV7-2 with TRBJ2-4; tentatively, D is TRBD1 or TRBD2 (6 bases each). V lost 6 bases to trimming and J lost 7 bases, with 22 bases between them. This CDR3 has 16 amino acids. Germline values: CDR1 SGHTA, CDR2 FQGNSA. In DNA, the CDR3 is TGTGCCAGCAGTCTGGCCATATGGGGGGCGGAGAACATTCAGTACTTC. Encoded protein: CASSLAIWGAENIQYF.

The chain couples TRBV11-3 to TRBJ2-1; the D is unclear. CDR1 and CDR2 (germline): SGHNT, YENEEA. CDR3 length: 15 residues. V dropped 3 bases and J dropped 0 bases, with 9 bases sitting between them. The CDR3 DNA sequence: TGTGCCAGCAGCTTGACGACCAACTCCTACAATGAGCAGTTCTTC. Translated, it gives CASSLTTNSYNEQFF.

Of note for this clonotype: Because it lacks the conserved phenylalanine or tryptophan at the end, this CDR3 is likely a read error. The genes are TRBV15 and TRBJ2-1; 7 bases line up with TRBD2. The CDR3 is 14 residues long. V lost 3 bases to trimming and J lost 3 bases; unmatched junction nucleotides: 2. Germline-derived CDR1 and CDR2 are LNHNV and YYDKDF (reference sequence). The CDR3 loop is CATSSRTSYNEQFL. In DNA, the CDR3 is TGTGCCACCAGCAGCCGGACTAGCTACAATGAGCAGTTCTTA.